These 12 T cell receptor beta chains originate from one sample sequenced in a study of immune evolution from preneoplasia to lung adenocarcinoma. Measured with immunoSEQ multiplex PCR; TCRdb has only the in-frame clones, and not every one. In the table there are roughly 4,200 clones, roughly four fifths of which are singletons. Sequencing used FFPE adjacent normal lung tissue. These receptors originate from a donor of 70 years or more with lung adenocarcinoma.

The chain uses TRBV9 and TRBJ2-1; 10 bases align to TRBD2. Germline V gives CDR1 SGDLS, CDR2 YYNGEE. The CDR3 is made up of 17 amino acids. V trimming: 5 bases; J trimming: 3 bases; junction bases outside the gene matches: 11. The CDR3 DNA is TGTGCCAGCAGTCCTCCCCCTGGACTAGCGGACTACAATGAGCAGTTCTTC. It translates to CASSPPPGLADYNEQFF. Full variable domain (rest looked up from reference TRBV9 and TRBJ2-1): DSGVTQTPKHLITATGQRVTLRCSPRSGDLSVYWYQQSLDQGLQFLIQYYNGEERAKGNILERFSAQQFPDLHSELNLSSLELGDSALYFCASSPPPGLADYNEQFFGPGTRLTVL.

The rearrangement joins TRBV6-4 to TRBJ2-1; a possible D gene is TRBD2 (6 bases). The CDR3 is 16 residues long. V lost 5 bases, J lost 8 bases, and 22 bases lay in between. Germline V gene sequence: CDR1 MRHNA, CDR2 SNTAGT. CDR3 sequence (DNA): TGTGCCAGCAGTCAAACGGGAGCGGAGGGGTCCGATGAGCAGTTCTTC. Translation gives CASSQTGAEGSDEQFF.

The chain joins TRBV5-4 to TRBJ2-7; unclear D gene. This CDR3 spans 13 amino acids. The germline CDR1 and CDR2 sequences are SGHNT and YYREEE (reference sequence). V lost 1 base and J lost 5, with 10 bases in between. The CDR3 loop is CASSLRSNDEQYF. The DNA of the CDR3 is TGTGCCAGCAGCTTGCGGTCCAATGACGAGCAGTACTTC.

This chain joins TRBV7-9 and TRBJ1-2, with D hard to call. In germline, CDR1 is SEHNR, CDR2 FQNEAQ (reference sequence). Trimming took 5 bases from V and 8 from J, leaving 15 bases between them. The CDR3 is 13 amino acids. CDR3 amino acids: CASSLDRVGGYTF. CDR3 DNA: TGTGCCAGCAGCCTCGATCGGGTGGGGGGCTACACCTTC.

The chain links TRBV5-6 to TRBJ1-1; TRBD1 matches 7 bases. This CDR3 contains 14 residues. V lost 4 bases to trimming and J lost 7 bases; unmatched junction nucleotides: 10. Germline CDR1 reads SGHDT; CDR2 reads YYEEEE. Here the CDR3 DNA reads TGTGCCAGCAGCATGACAGGGCCCCGCCTTGAAGCTTTCTTT. Translating it yields CASSMTGPRLEAFF.

The chain employs TRBV7-9 and TRBJ2-1; 8 positions agree with TRBD1. Germline lookup yields CDR1 SEHNR and CDR2 FQNEAQ (reference sequence). Trimming removed 4 bases from V and 4 bases from J; junction bases left unmatched: 9. This CDR3 region has 16 residues. CDR3 nucleotide sequence: TGTGCCAGCAGCTCCCCCGGGACAGGTATTTACAATGAGCAGTTCTTC. Translating gives CASSSPGTGIYNEQFF. The full variable domain, completed using reference TRBV7-9 and TRBJ2-1, is DTGVSQNPRHKITKRGQNVTFRCDPISEHNRLYWYRQTLGQGPEFLTYFQNEAQLEKSRLLSDRFSAERPKGSFSTLEIQRTEQGDSAMYLCASSSPGTGIYNEQFFGPGTRLTVL.

The gene calls are TRBV18 and TRBJ2-5; D possibly uses TRBD1 or TRBD2 (5 bases each). The germline gives CDR1 KGHSH, CDR2 LQKENI. V was clipped by 3 bases and J by 5 bases, with 19 bases between them. This CDR3 spans 16 amino acids. The CDR3 here is CASSPLGSGSRETQYF. DNA for the CDR3: TGTGCCAGCTCACCGCTTGGGTCAGGGAGTAGGGAGACCCAGTACTTC.

This clone showed up just a few times. The chain recombines TRBV5-4 with TRBJ2-4, with TRBD2 as a possible D gene (5 bases). Trimming left V 3 bases short and J 1 base short, with 11 bases between. The CDR3 sequence is 15 residues long. The germline V gene has CDR1 SGHNT and CDR2 YYREEE (reference sequence). The CDR3, as DNA: TGTGCCAGCAGCTCCCCGGGGATGGCCAAAAACATTCAGTACTTC. It yields the protein CASSSPGMAKNIQYF.

The chain carries TRBV30 and TRBJ2-7; D possibly matches TRBD1 or TRBD2 (6 bases each). CDR1 GTSNPN and CDR2 SVGIG come from the germline V gene (reference sequence). With 7 bases removed from V and 6 bases from J, the gap between germline ends came to 19 bases. The CDR3 spans 13 residues. DNA for the CDR3: TGTGCCTCGCTGGGGGCACCCGGGGGCGAGCAGTACTTC. Amino acid sequence: CASLGAPGGEQYF.

The rearrangement uses TRBV7-3 and TRBJ2-2; D not resolved. Germline V gives CDR1 SGHTA, CDR2 FQGTGA. The CDR3 totals 12 residues. Between the trimmed V and J ends, which lost 2 bases and 7 bases, there was a span of 5 bases. The CDR3 spells CASSLSNGELFF. CDR3 nucleotides: TGTGCCAGCAGCTTATCAAACGGGGAGCTGTTTTTT. Combining the CDR3 with reference TRBV7-3 and TRBJ2-2 gives the whole variable domain GAGVSQTPSNKVTEKGKYVELRCDPISGHTALYWYRQSLGQGPEFLIYFQGTGAADDSGLPNDRFFAVRPEGSVSTLKIQRTERGDSAVYLCASSLSNGELFFGEGSRLTVL.

The gene calls are TRBV5-4 and TRBJ1-2; TRBD1 is a possible D gene (5 bases). This CDR3 contains 15 residues. V shed 4 bases and J shed 0 bases, with 13 bases lying between them. Per germline, CDR1 SGHNT and CDR2 YYREEE (reference sequence). CDR3 amino acids: CASSLRQTANYGYTF. CDR3 in DNA: TGTGCCAGCAGCCTGAGACAGACAGCTAACTATGGCTACACCTTC.

The chain links TRBV29-1 to TRBJ1-5; TRBD1 agrees at 9 bases. V lost 6 bases and J lost 4; bases outside the gene matches: 7. The CDR3 runs 14 residues. Germline assignment: CDR1 SQVTM and CDR2 ANQGSEA. CDR3: CSVTTGGRNQPQHF. CDR3 coding DNA: TGCAGCGTCACAACAGGGGGCCGAAATCAGCCCCAGCATTTT.